A selection of T cell receptor beta chains follows, all from one sample in a study of cytomegalovirus exposure and HLA in healthy donors. Profiling relied on immunoSEQ multiplex PCR, and the TCRdb table lists in-frame clones only, not all of them. This sample yields more than 95,000 clones, of which under 85% are seen a single time; about 13% belongs to the top ten. Specimen: PBMCs. The receptors originated from a woman aged 40-49 years in good health and CMV-seropositive. Each CDR3 is given with its conserved first and last residue. D genes are given only for firm matches. Clone size, where shown, is once, few, many, or a class for clones that have expanded.

TRBV5-4	TRBD2	TRBJ2-3	.	CASSKDSGRATDTQYF	TGTGCCAGCAGCAAAGATAGCGGGAGGGCCACAGATACGCAGTATTTT
TRBV29-1	TRBD1	TRBJ2-3	once	CSVIRQGRTDTQYF	TGCAGCGTCATCCGACAGGGGAGGACAGATACGCAGTATTTT
TRBV30	.	TRBJ1-5	.	CAWGGGTDQPQHF	TGTGCCTGGGGCGGGGGGACCGATCAGCCCCAGCATTTT
TRBV2	TRBD1	TRBJ1-2	.	CASTDRGFYGYTF	TGTGCCAGCACCGACAGGGGTTTCTATGGCTACACCTTC
TRBV5-5	.	TRBJ2-7	.	CASSLMGGSGYEQYF	TGTGCCAGCAGCTTGATGGGGGGATCCGGGTACGAGCAGTACTTC
TRBV2	TRBD1	TRBJ2-7	.	CASRRDRPSNEQYF	TGTGCCAGCAGACGGGACAGGCCGTCTAACGAGCAGTACTTC
TRBV14	TRBD1	TRBJ2-7	.	CASSHRTGGYDEQYF	TGTGCCAGCAGCCATAGGACAGGGGGTTACGACGAGCAGTACTTC
TRBV30	TRBD1	TRBJ1-1	few	CAWSVRGHGTEAFF	TGTGCCTGGAGTGTAAGGGGGCACGGCACTGAAGCTTTCTTT
TRBV9	TRBD1	TRBJ1-1	.	CASSVVGQGATEAFF	TGTGCCAGCAGCGTAGTAGGACAGGGGGCCACTGAAGCTTTCTTT
TRBV28	.	TRBJ1-5	.	CASSFRDQPQHF	TGTGCCAGCAGTTTCAGGGATCAGCCCCAGCATTTT
TRBV4-1	TRBD2	TRBJ2-3	few	CASSHPGLAGGPRSTDTQYF	TGCGCCAGCAGCCACCCAGGACTAGCGGGAGGGCCACGTAGCACAGATACGCAGTATTTT
TRBV19	TRBD1	TRBJ2-2	.	CASRARDRGTNTGELFF	TGTGCCAGTCGAGCCCGGGACAGAGGCACGAACACCGGGGAGCTGTTTTTT
TRBV11-3	TRBD2	TRBJ2-2	.	CASSPASGSSRELFF	TGTGCCAGCAGCCCTGCTAGCGGGAGTTCGAGGGAGCTGTTTTTT
TRBV6-6	TRBD1	TRBJ2-2	.	CASTYGQVITGELFF	TGTGCCAGCACCTACGGACAGGTGATCACCGGGGAGCTGTTTTTT
TRBV29-1	.	TRBJ2-1	.	CSVEEWQNEQFF	TGCAGCGTTGAAGAATGGCAGAATGAGCAGTTCTTC
TRBV5-6	.	TRBJ2-7	.	CASSLLSSYEQYF	TGTGCCAGCAGCTTGCTTTCCAGCTACGAGCAGTACTTC
TRBV14	TRBD1	TRBJ2-7	.	CASSVRDSSYEQYF	TGTGCCAGCAGCGTCCGGGACAGCTCCTACGAGCAGTACTTC
TRBV5-1	.	TRBJ1-2	.	CASSLGKTADGYTF	TGCGCCAGCAGCTTGGGCAAAACCGCGGATGGCTACACCTTC
TRBV30	.	TRBJ1-5	.	CAWAAGINQPQHF	TGTGCCTGGGCGGCCGGGATCAATCAGCCCCAGCATTTT
TRBV2	TRBD1	TRBJ2-7	.	CASLTGGRYEQYF	TGTGCCAGTCTTACAGGGGGCAGGTACGAGCAGTACTTC
TRBV29-1	TRBD2	TRBJ2-2	.	CSALDSGTVGELFF	TGCAGCGCTCTTGATAGCGGGACGGTCGGGGAGCTGTTTTTT
TRBV6-5	TRBD1	TRBJ1-4	.	CASSSGTGEREKLFF	TGTGCCAGCAGTAGTGGGACAGGGGAAAGAGAAAAACTGTTTTTT
TRBV6-5	TRBD2	TRBJ2-7	.	CASSLAGPSYEQYF	TGTGCCAGCAGCCTAGCGGGGCCCTCCTACGAGCAGTACTTC
TRBV6-1	.	TRBJ2-7	.	CASSGVLEQYF	TGTGCCAGCAGCGGAGTTTTGGAGCAGTACTTC
TRBV6-5	TRBD2	TRBJ2-1	.	CASSLTSGSSYNEQFF	TGTGCCAGCAGTTTGACTAGCGGGAGCTCCTACAATGAGCAGTTCTTC
TRBV6-5	.	TRBJ2-7	once	CASSYGLYYEQYF	TGTGCCAGCAGTTATGGGCTTTACTACGAGCAGTACTTC
TRBV28	.	TRBJ1-1	.	CASSSGGMNTEAFF	TGTGCCAGCAGCTCGGGAGGCATGAACACTGAAGCTTTCTTT
TRBV2	.	TRBJ1-5	.	CASSGTARGNQPQHF	TGTGCCAGCAGTGGGACAGCGCGGGGCAATCAGCCCCAGCATTTT
TRBV4-1	.	TRBJ2-7	medium-sized	CASSQDPRGALSYEQYF	TGCGCCAGCAGCCAAGATCCACGGGGGGCCCTGAGCTACGAGCAGTACTTC
TRBV6-1	.	TRBJ1-5	.	CASSEALFYDAKTIEPQHF	TGTGCCAGCAGTGAAGCGCTTTTTTATGACGCGAAGACAATCGAGCCCCAGCATTTT
TRBV7-9	.	TRBJ2-2	once	CASSLRDSGTGELFF	TGTGCCAGCAGCTTAAGGGACTCGGGCACCGGGGAGCTGTTTTTT
TRBV27	.	TRBJ1-1	.	CASRRTPNTEAFF	TGTGCCAGCAGAAGGACACCGAACACTGAAGCTTTCTTT
TRBV4-1	TRBD2	TRBJ2-7	.	CASSQGGGRSQSYEQYF	TGCGCCAGCAGCCAAGGGGGAGGGCGTTCCCAATCCTACGAGCAGTACTTC
TRBV28	.	TRBJ2-7	.	CASSFTARGEQYF	TGTGCCAGCAGTTTCACAGCACGGGGCGAGCAGTACTTC
TRBV28	.	TRBJ1-2	.	CASSLPREESYGYTF	TGTGCCAGCAGTTTACCCAGGGAGGAATCCTATGGCTACACCTTC
TRBV28	TRBD1	TRBJ1-1	.	CASRPTGRNTEAFF	TGTGCCAGCAGACCGACAGGGCGGAACACTGAAGCTTTCTTT
TRBV6-5	.	TRBJ2-1	once	CASSYGQNNEQFF	TGTGCCAGCAGTTACGGACAGAACAATGAGCAGTTCTTC
TRBV7-2	.	TRBJ2-6	.	CASSLVALVLTF	TGTGCCAGCAGCTTAGTGGCTCTCGTCCTGACTTTC
TRBV18	.	TRBJ2-7	.	CASSPKGGQPEYF	TGTGCCAGCTCACCAAAGGGGGGACAGCCGGAGTACTTC
TRBV19	TRBD2	TRBJ2-5	.	CASSPGLGKETQYF	TGTGCCAGTAGTCCGGGACTAGGGAAAGAGACCCAGTACTTC
TRBV27	.	TRBJ2-3	.	CASSSRQAADTQYF	TGTGCCAGCAGTTCTCGACAGGCCGCAGATACGCAGTATTTT
TRBV6-6	TRBD1	TRBJ1-6	.	CASSQRDSDNSPLHF	TGTGCCAGCAGCCAGAGGGACAGCGATAATTCACCCCTCCACTTT
TRBV7-2	.	TRBJ1-5	.	CASSLLGDISNQPQHF	TGTGCCAGCAGCTTATTAGGGGACATCTCTAATCAGCCCCAGCATTTT
TRBV6-5	.	TRBJ1-1	.	CASSYSRWQNTEAFF	TGTGCCAGCAGTTACTCGAGGTGGCAGAACACTGAAGCTTTCTTT
TRBV4-2	TRBD2	TRBJ2-5	few	CASSQVREEETQYF	TGTGCCAGCAGCCAAGTCCGGGAGGAAGAGACCCAGTACTTC
TRBV5-4	.	TRBJ2-7	few	CASSLQGTYEQYF	TGTGCCAGCAGCTTACAGGGCACCTACGAGCAGTACTTC
TRBV11-2	.	TRBJ2-1	once	CASRPYRLGINNEQFF	TGTGCCAGCAGGCCCTATAGACTAGGTATCAACAATGAGCAGTTCTTC
TRBV19	.	TRBJ2-7	few	CASSEQGASYEQYF	TGTGCCAGTAGCGAACAGGGAGCTAGCTACGAGCAGTACTTC